A single sample is the source of the 13 T cell receptor beta chains below, sequenced in a study of cytomegalovirus exposure and HLA in healthy donors. PCR primers comprised 60 Vbeta and 13 Jbeta primers. Sequencing was performed with immunoSEQ multiplex PCR; in TCRdb, only in-frame clones are kept and a portion is missing. The table shows about 98,000 clones, with roughly 70% occurring only once. The sequencing input was PBMCs. These receptors all come from a man aged 50-59 years in good health and CMV-seronegative.

This clone was counted a single time. The DNA for the CDR3 is TGTGCCTGGAGTGTCCAAAGTTTGAGGGGGCTGGGAGAAAAACTGTTTTTT. It encodes CAWSVQSLRGLGEKLFF. The chain couples TRBV30 to TRBJ1-4; 7 bases match TRBD1. Germline V gives CDR1 GTSNPN, CDR2 SVGIG (reference sequence). V lost 0 bases, J lost 8 bases, and 15 bases stayed unmatched. CDR3 length: 17 amino acids.

This chain connects TRBV29-1 to TRBJ1-2; TRBD1 is a possible D gene (6 bases). V was clipped by 4 bases and J by 0 bases, with 12 bases between them. The CDR3 has 14 residues. Germline-derived CDR1 and CDR2 are SQVTM and ANQGSEA. CDR3 DNA: TGCAGCGTTGTAGGCAGGGGAACTAACTATGGCTACACCTTC. The encoded protein is CSVVGRGTNYGYTF.

V and J are TRBV6-6 and TRBJ2-5, with 11 bases matching TRBD2. The J call may be in error: the DNA end matches TRBJ2-7 better. This CDR3 has 15 amino acids. CDR1 MNHNY and CDR2 SVGAGI come from the germline V gene (reference sequence). The CDR3 DNA reads as TGTGCCAGCAGTTCGGGACTAGCGGCCGACTACGAGCAGTACTTC. It specifies CASSSGLAADYEQYF.

The table lists this clone with a few counts. The chain links TRBV27 to TRBJ2-2, with D possibly matching TRBD1 (5 bases). Between the trimmed V and J ends, which lost 6 bases and 3 bases, there was a span of 14 bases. The CDR3 contains 15 residues. The V gene's germline CDR1 is MNHEY and CDR2 SMNVEV (reference sequence). Written as DNA, the CDR3 is TGTGCCAGCAGGGCAGGGATACAGTACACCGGGGAGCTGTTTTTT. Translated, it gives CASRAGIQYTGELFF.

This clone has only one observation. V is TRBV28 and J is TRBJ2-6, with a tentative D call TRBD1 (5 bases). CDR1 and CDR2 from the germline V gene are MDHEN and SYDVKM. The CDR3 is made up of 18 amino acids. V lost 6 bases, J lost 0 bases, and 18 bases lay in between. CDR3 DNA sequence: TGTGCCAGCAGCCCTTACATGGGGCAAAGCTCTGGGGCCAACGTCCTGACTTTC. This gives the protein CASSPYMGQSSGANVLTF.

This chain uses TRBV6-5 with TRBJ2-5; the match to TRBD1 covers 10 bases. After removal of 7 bases from V and 0 bases from J, the junction contained 5 bases not matched to a gene. This CDR3 is 15 amino acids long. Looked up from germline, CDR1 is MNHEY and CDR2 is SVGAGI. The CDR3 DNA is TGTGCCAGCAAGAAGACAGGGGGCTACCAAGAGACCCAGTACTTC. Amino acid sequence: CASKKTGGYQETQYF.

The chain carries TRBV18 and TRBJ2-7; 8 bases map to TRBD1. Per germline, CDR1 KGHSH and CDR2 LQKENI. The CDR3 covers 16 residues. After removal of 2 bases from V and 0 bases from J, the junction contained 6 bases not matched to a gene. CDR3 nucleotides: TGTGCCAGCTCACCAAGGGGACAGGTTCCCTCCTACGAGCAGTACTTC. Its protein product is CASSPRGQVPSYEQYF.

This CDR3 is CASSEGSGSGGLGTQYF. The CDR3 nucleotides are TGTGCCAGCAGTGAGGGCTCTGGGTCGGGGGGGCTAGGTACGCAGTATTTT. The rearrangement uses TRBV6-1 and TRBJ2-3, with 8 bases identical to TRBD2. Germline assignment: CDR1 MNHNS and CDR2 SASEGT. J was trimmed by 8 bases and V by 3 bases; bases with no gene match: 16. CDR3 length: 17 amino acids.

The chain carries TRBV27 and TRBJ2-3, with TRBD1 identical over 7 bases. CDR1 MNHEY and CDR2 SMNVEV come from the germline V gene (reference sequence). The CDR3 length is 11 residues. V gave up 6 bases and J gave up 6 bases; unmatched junction bases: 0. CDR3 DNA: TGTGCCAGCAGCAGGGGGGATACGCAGTATTTT. It yields the protein CASSRGDTQYF.

The chain has TRBV28 and TRBJ2-7; possibly TRBD2 for D (5 bases). Looked up from germline, CDR1 is MDHEN and CDR2 is SYDVKM. The CDR3 consists of 13 residues. Trimming took off 3 bases at V and 1 base at J, with 7 bases between the two ends. The CDR3 nucleotides are TGTGCCAGCAGTTTGCCGGGATCCTACGAGCAGTACTTC. It encodes CASSLPGSYEQYF.

This clone appeared a few times. This chain joins TRBV2 and TRBJ1-1; D ambiguous. The CDR3 runs to 14 residues. CDR1 and CDR2 (germline): SNHLY, FYNNEI. Deletions cut 6 bases from V and 2 bases from J, with 13 bases between. CDR3 in DNA: TGTGCCAGCAGGGAGGGTCAAGTAAACACTGAAGCTTTCTTT. Translating gives CASREGQVNTEAFF.

The chain links TRBV7-9 to TRBJ1-1; TRBD1 matches 10 bases. J gave up 4 bases and V 1 base, and 3 bases lay outside the gene matches. CDR3 length: 15 residues. Germline loops: CDR1 SEHNR, CDR2 FQNEAQ (reference sequence). CDR3 bases: TGTGCCAGCAGCTTAGTGGGACAGGGGTTCACTGAAGCTTTCTTT. Its translation is CASSLVGQGFTEAFF.

This chain connects TRBV10-3 to TRBJ1-1; D is possibly TRBD1 (5 bases). From germline, CDR1 is ENHRY and CDR2 SYGVKD. V was trimmed by 3 bases and J by 4 bases, leaving 9 bases between them. The CDR3 totals 13 residues. In nucleotides, the CDR3 is TGTGCCATCAGTGACCAGGGTGGCACTGAAGCTTTCTTT. Translated, it gives CAISDQGGTEAFF.